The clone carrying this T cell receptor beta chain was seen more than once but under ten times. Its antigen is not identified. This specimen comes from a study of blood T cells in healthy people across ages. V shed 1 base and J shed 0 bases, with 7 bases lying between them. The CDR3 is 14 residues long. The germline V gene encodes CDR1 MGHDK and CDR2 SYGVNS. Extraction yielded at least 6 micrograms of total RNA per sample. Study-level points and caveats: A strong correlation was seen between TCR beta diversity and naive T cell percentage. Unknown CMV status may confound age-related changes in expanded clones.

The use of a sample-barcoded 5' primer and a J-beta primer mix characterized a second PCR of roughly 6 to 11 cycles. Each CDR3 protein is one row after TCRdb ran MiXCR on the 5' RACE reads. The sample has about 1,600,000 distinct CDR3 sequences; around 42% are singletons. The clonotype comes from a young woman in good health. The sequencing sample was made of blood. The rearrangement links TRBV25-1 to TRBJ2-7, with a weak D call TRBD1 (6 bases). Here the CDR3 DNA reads TGTGCCAGCAGTGAATTGACAGGCTCCTACGAGCAGTACTTC. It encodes CASSELTGSYEQYF.